This TCR beta chain came from a study of long-term antiretroviral therapy in people with HIV. Study-wide results and caveats: Information on adherence to ART, viral resistance or therapy changes was unavailable. Repertoires with HIV possessed tighter CDR3 length spans than those of controls. Clones that had undergone expansion before ART dominated the repertoire at all time points.

The CDR3 is 17 residues long. At survey level, the immunoSEQ assay was run in its v3.0 version. Generated by immunoSEQ multiplex PCR, the TCRdb table keeps only in-frame clones and is missing some. The sample carries tens of thousands of clones, roughly 80% recorded once. As for this clone: Its matching antigen is unknown.

The V gene is TRBV21-1, the J gene TRBJ2-7; TRBD1, the D gene given by the table, was not confirmed from the DNA. TRBV21-1 is recorded as a pseudogene. Sample: unsorted PBMCs, taken 1 year after starting antiretroviral therapy. The receptor's source is a young man with HIV. The CDR3 nucleotides read TGTGCCAGCAGCACTTCAACCCGGGACAGGGGATGTTACGAGCAGTACTTC. Protein sequence: CASSTSTRDRGCYEQYF.